The 21 T cell receptor beta chains below all came from one sample that was sequenced in a study of blood T cell repertoires in COVID-19. Measured with immunoSEQ multiplex PCR; TCRdb has only the in-frame clones, and not every one. The sample holds nearly 400,000 clones; over 85% are singletons and the top ten take 1.5% to 2%. Sequencing used PBMCs or T cells enriched from blood (not recorded which). Source of these receptors: a woman in her thirties who had recovered from COVID-19.

V is TRBV11-2 and J is TRBJ1-6; D ambiguous. CDR3 length: 14 amino acids. CDR1 and CDR2 from the germline V gene are SGHAT and FQNNGV. Trimming removed 4 bases from V and 11 bases from J, with 15 bases in between. The CDR3, as DNA: TGTGCCAGCAGCTCCATGGGAGGGATGGCACCCCTCCACTTT. Protein: CASSSMGGMAPLHF.

This clone showed up just once. The chain combines TRBV19 with TRBJ1-5, with a weak D call TRBD1 (6 bases). Trimming removed 7 bases at V and 4 bases at J, with 11 bases between. Germline values: CDR1 LNHDA, CDR2 SQIVND (reference sequence). The CDR3 length is 13 residues. CDR3: CASKKQGNQPQHF. For the CDR3, the DNA is TGTGCCAGTAAAAAACAGGGAAATCAGCCCCAGCATTTT.

This clone appeared a single time. The chain links TRBV2 to TRBJ2-7; D is unresolved. CDR3 length: 12 residues. Germline V CDR1 and CDR2: SNHLY, FYNNEI. Trimming took 7 bases from V and 2 from J, leaving 9 bases between them. CDR3 nucleotide sequence: TGTGCCAGCAAGGTTGAGGCCTACGAGCAGTACTTC. Protein product: CASKVEAYEQYF.

The chain combines TRBV24-1 with TRBJ2-7; D gene ambiguous. CDR1 and CDR2 (germline): KGHDR, SFDVKD. V lost 4 bases, J lost 3 bases, and 12 bases lay in between. This CDR3 region has 14 residues. CDR3 protein: CATSERLINYEQYF. The DNA of the CDR3 is TGTGCCACCAGTGAGCGACTGATTAACTACGAGCAGTACTTC.

This rearrangement joins TRBV4-3 to TRBJ2-1, with TRBD1 matching 7 bases. The germline V gene encodes CDR1 LGHNA and CDR2 YSLEER. V shed 1 base and J 8 bases; nucleotides not matched to a gene: 8. The CDR3 runs 15 residues. The CDR3 here is CASSQAVTGVHEQFF. In nucleotides, the CDR3 is TGCGCCAGCAGCCAAGCCGTCACAGGGGTGCATGAGCAGTTCTTC.

The chain links TRBV5-1 to TRBJ1-2, with 7 positions matching TRBD1. The length of the CDR3 is 14 residues. The ends lost 0 bases at V and 6 bases at J; junction bases unmatched: 5. CDR1 and CDR2 from the germline V gene are SGHRS and YFSETQ. CDR3 in DNA: TGCGCCAGCAGCTTGGCAGGGGGAGGTGATGGCTACACCTTC. Its translation: CASSLAGGGDGYTF.

Regarding this clone: One end of the junction is discordant with germline, which a read error may explain. The chain combines TRBV27 with TRBJ2-3; no clear D gene. CDR1 is MNHEY and CDR2 is SMNVEV in the germline V gene (reference sequence). This CDR3 is 16 amino acids long. In DNA, the CDR3 is TGTGCTAGCAGTTTACTCCGACATTTATCCACAGATACGCAGTATTTT. Translating it yields CASSLLRHLSTDTQYF.

This chain uses TRBV9 with TRBJ1-5; TRBD1 is a possible D gene (6 bases). The V end lost 2 bases, the J end lost 7 bases, and 16 bases lay between the germline ends. This CDR3 comprises 15 residues. In germline, CDR1 is SGDLS, CDR2 YYNGEE. CDR3 amino acids: CASSVGEGGGQPQHF. CDR3 bases: TGTGCCAGCAGCGTGGGGGAAGGGGGTGGGCAGCCCCAGCATTTT.

The V and J genes are TRBV7-9 and TRBJ2-7, with D tentatively TRBD2 (6 bases). The CDR3 has 15 residues. Germline V CDR1 and CDR2: SEHNR, FQNEAQ (reference sequence). V was shortened by 1 base and J by 1 base, with 11 bases between the two germline ends. CDR3 sequence reads: CASSLVRSGSYEQYF. CDR3 DNA: TGTGCCAGCAGCTTAGTTCGGAGCGGGTCCTACGAGCAGTACTTC.

This clone was seen just once. V and J are TRBV10-2 and TRBJ2-7; 16 positions agree with TRBD2. V was clipped by 6 bases and J by 4 bases; unmatched bases: 9. Germline lookup yields CDR1 WSHSY and CDR2 SAAADI. The CDR3 sequence is 17 residues long. The CDR3 spells CASSGTSGGATVYEQYF. The CDR3 nucleotides are TGCGCCAGCAGCGGGACTAGCGGGGGGGCAACGGTTTACGAGCAGTACTTC.

The genes are TRBV18 and TRBJ1-4, with a weak D call TRBD1 (6 bases). The V gene lost 1 base and the J gene lost 4 bases, with 19 bases spanning the gap. The CDR3 sequence is 18 residues long. CDR1 is KGHSH and CDR2 is LQKENI in the germline V gene. For the CDR3, the DNA is TGTGCCAGCTCACCACAACCACCGGGACACACTAATAATGAAAAACTGTTTTTT. It codes for CASSPQPPGHTNNEKLFF.

V and J are TRBV27 and TRBJ1-2; maybe TRBD1 (5 bases). Germline-derived CDR1 and CDR2 are MNHEY and SMNVEV (reference sequence). The CDR3 is 18 amino acids. V was trimmed by 7 bases and J by 8 bases, leaving 32 bases between them. The CDR3 spells CASTPRFQREGTVGGYTF. Here the CDR3 DNA reads TGTGCCAGCACTCCCCGATTCCAAAGGGAGGGGACCGTAGGCGGCTACACCTTC.

The chain couples TRBV28 to TRBJ2-7, with D possibly being TRBD2 (6 bases). There are 14 residues in the CDR3. V was cut by 3 bases and J by 4 bases, with 13 bases left in between. CDR1 is MDHEN and CDR2 is SYDVKM in the germline V gene. CDR3 residues: CASSFSGRRYEQYF. The CDR3 coding sequence is TGTGCCAGCAGTTTTTCAGGGAGGCGGTACGAGCAGTACTTC.

The genes are TRBV7-6 and TRBJ2-3, with D possibly being TRBD2 (6 bases). The CDR3 is made up of 16 amino acids. V lost 5 bases and J 0 bases, leaving 15 bases between the germline ends. The germline gives CDR1 SGHVS, CDR2 FNYEAQ. Written as DNA, the CDR3 is TGTGCCAGCAGCCCAGGGACTGCCGCTAGCACAGATACGCAGTATTTT. It specifies CASSPGTAASTDTQYF.

V and J are TRBV7-9 and TRBJ1-1; 8 bases are a match to TRBD1. The CDR3 totals 13 residues. From germline, CDR1 is SEHNR and CDR2 FQNEAQ (reference sequence). The V segment lost 6 bases and the J segment 5 bases; nucleotides outside the gene matches: 5. The CDR3 loop reads CASRPTGGTEAFF. As DNA, the CDR3 is TGTGCCAGCAGACCAACAGGGGGTACTGAAGCTTTCTTT.

Only one count was recorded for this clone. The V gene is TRBV30, the J gene TRBJ1-1; TRBD1 matches 7 bases. Germline V CDR1 and CDR2: GTSNPN, SVGIG (reference sequence). CDR3 length equals 13 residues. V gave up 3 bases and J gave up 7 bases; unmatched junction bases: 8. This CDR3 is CAWRPVQGREAFF. In nucleotides, the CDR3 is TGTGCCTGGAGGCCGGTACAGGGGCGTGAAGCTTTCTTT.

The V gene is TRBV5-1, the J gene TRBJ2-1; 7 bases line up with TRBD1. Germline trimming cut 4 bases from V and 3 bases from J; bases unmatched to any gene: 10. The CDR3 sequence is 16 residues long. Germline V gene data show CDR1 as SGHRS and CDR2 as YFSETQ. CDR3 coding DNA: TGCGCCAGCAGCCTGACCCTGGGGGACAGCTACAATGAGCAGTTCTTC. This codes for CASSLTLGDSYNEQFF. The full variable domain, rest sourced from reference TRBV5-1 and TRBJ2-1, is KAGVTQTPRYLIKTRGQQVTLSCSPISGHRSVSWYQQTPGQGLQFLFEYFSETQRNKGNFPGRFSGRQFSNSRSEMNVSTLELGDSALYLCASSLTLGDSYNEQFFGPGTRLTVL.

V gene TRBV7-3 combines with J gene TRBJ2-2; D gene uncertain. Germline V gene data show CDR1 as SGHTA and CDR2 as FQGTGA. The CDR3 runs 13 residues. The V end lost 5 bases, the J end lost 6 bases, and 10 bases lay between the germline ends. The CDR3 DNA sequence: TGTGCCAGCAGCGCCGACTCCTCCGGGGAGCTGTTTTTT. Translating it yields CASSADSSGELFF.

The CDR3 nucleotides read TGCGCCAGCAGTGCCGGGACAGCCAACGAGCAGTACTTC. Residues: CASSAGTANEQYF. J is TRBJ2-7 and V is TRBV10-1; 7 nucleotides match TRBD1. Looked up from germline, CDR1 is WNHNN and CDR2 is SYGVQD (reference sequence). This CDR3 region has 13 residues. Trimming cost V 4 bases and J 5 bases; bases outside gene matches: 5.

This clone was recorded once. The rearrangement links TRBV6-5 to TRBJ2-7, with 14 bases that match TRBD2. The CDR3 is 15 amino acids. Germline V lookup: CDR1 MNHEY, CDR2 SVGAGI. V trimming: 4 bases; J trimming: 5 bases; junction bases outside the gene matches: 4. The CDR3 reads CASSSGLAGEDEQYF. CDR3 in DNA: TGTGCCAGCAGTTCGGGACTAGCGGGAGAGGACGAGCAGTACTTC.

The J gene is TRBJ2-1, the V gene TRBV3-1 (or the pseudogene TRBV3-2); D is possibly TRBD1 (5 bases). The ends were cut back, 0 bases at V and 4 bases at J, with 10 bases in the middle. This CDR3 comprises 15 residues. Germline CDR1 is LGHDT and CDR2 is YNNKEL (reference sequence). The CDR3 nucleotides are TGTGCCAGCAGCCAAGATAGGGGAAGGTACAATGAGCAGTTCTTC. It translates to CASSQDRGRYNEQFF.